Following are 4 T cell receptor delta chains from one sample sequenced in a study of delta chain sequences of gamma delta T cells (dated by TCRdb to about 2017). Library creation used PCR. Instrument on record: Illumina MiSeq. Public reads were reanalyzed in TCRdb with CATT, and rows carrying the same DNA were merged afterwards. This sample gives 3,000 to 3,500 delta-chain clones in total; roughly two thirds of them show up just once. The ten most abundant clones make up under 60% of the sample. Sequencing was performed on a tumor sample. The receptors derive from a human donor with breast cancer.

A word on this clone: This DNA's translation differs at residue 13 from TCRdb's protein, which comes from a much larger clone; a read error is likely, and the protein shown is translated from the DNA. The chain employs TRDV2 and TRDJ1; perhaps TRDD3 as D (5 bases). V was trimmed by 0 bases and J by 1 base, leaving 23 bases between them. The CDR3 extends over 19 amino acids. CDR1 and CDR2 from the germline V gene are GEAIGNYY and EKD. CDR3 amino acids: CACDTVPPGGRTATDKLIF. Written as DNA, the CDR3 is TGTGCCTGTGACACCGTGCCACCCGGGGGCCGTACTGCCACCGATAAACTCATCTTT.

The chain joins TRDV2 to TRDJ1; maybe TRDD3 (6 bases). The CDR3 sequence is 16 residues long. Germline V lookup: CDR1 GEAIGNYY, CDR2 EKD. The CDR3 DNA is TGTGCGTCAAAGGAGGGGGGGGAACCTTACACCGATAAACTCATCTTT. Its protein is CASKEGGEPYTDKLIF.

This clone was recorded a few times. The mismatch at residue 12 between this DNA's translation and the TCRdb protein of a much larger clone likely reflects a read error; the protein shown is translated from the DNA. The V call is TRDV2, the J call TRDJ1; tentatively, D is TRDD3 (5 bases). CDR1 is GEAIGNYY, CDR2 EKD, per germline. The CDR3 spans 15 residues. In DNA, the CDR3 is TGTGCCTGTGACACCGTTTCGGGGGCCCGCGATAGACTCATCTTT. Protein sequence: CACDTVSGARDRLIF.

This clone was picked up a small number of times. The protein given by TCRdb reflects a much larger clone and differs at residue 6 from this DNA's translation, likely from a read error; the protein shown is the DNA's translation. The V and J genes are TRDV2 and TRDJ1, with D possibly matching TRDD3 (5 bases). The CDR3 contains 15 residues. Between the trimmed V and J ends, which lost 0 bases and 1 base, there was a span of 11 bases. In germline, CDR1 is GEAIGNYY, CDR2 EKD. CDR3 residues: CACDTAGKTTDKLIF. The CDR3, as DNA: TGTGCCTGTGACACCGCGGGGAAAACCACCGATAAACTCATCTTT.